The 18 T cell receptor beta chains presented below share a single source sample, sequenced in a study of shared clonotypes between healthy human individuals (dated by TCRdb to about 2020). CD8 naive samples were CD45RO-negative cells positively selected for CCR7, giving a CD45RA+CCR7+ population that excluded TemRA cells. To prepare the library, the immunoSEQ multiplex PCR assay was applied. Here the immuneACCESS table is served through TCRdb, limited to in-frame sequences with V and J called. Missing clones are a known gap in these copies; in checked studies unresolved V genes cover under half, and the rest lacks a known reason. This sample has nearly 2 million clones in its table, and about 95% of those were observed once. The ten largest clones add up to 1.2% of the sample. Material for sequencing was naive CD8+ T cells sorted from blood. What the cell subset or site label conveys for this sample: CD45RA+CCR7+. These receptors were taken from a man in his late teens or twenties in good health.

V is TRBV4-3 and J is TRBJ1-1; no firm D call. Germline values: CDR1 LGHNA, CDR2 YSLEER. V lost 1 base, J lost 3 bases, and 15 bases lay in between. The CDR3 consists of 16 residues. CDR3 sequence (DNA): TGCGCCAGCAGCCAAGGGTGGTTAGGCGGGGACACTGAAGCTTTCTTT. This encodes CASSQGWLGGDTEAFF.

The CDR3 bases are TGTGCCAGCAGTGGACAGGGTCCTATATACGAGCAGTACTTC. It specifies CASSGQGPIYEQYF. The rearrangement joins TRBV27 to TRBJ2-7; the match to TRBD1 covers 8 bases. CDR3 size: 14 residues. Trimming removed 5 bases from V and 4 bases from J; junction bases left unmatched: 7. Germline values: CDR1 MNHEY, CDR2 SMNVEV (reference sequence).

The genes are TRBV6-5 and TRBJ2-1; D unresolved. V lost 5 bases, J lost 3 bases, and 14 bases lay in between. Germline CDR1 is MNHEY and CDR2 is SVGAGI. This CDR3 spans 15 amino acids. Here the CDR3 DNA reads TGTGCCAGCAGTCACGCTGCTGGGGACTACAATGAGCAGTTCTTC. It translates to CASSHAAGDYNEQFF.

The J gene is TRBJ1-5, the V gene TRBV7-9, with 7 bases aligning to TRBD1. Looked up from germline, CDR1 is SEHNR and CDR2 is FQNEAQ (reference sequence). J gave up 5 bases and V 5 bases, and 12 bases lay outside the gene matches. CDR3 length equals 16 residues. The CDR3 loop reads CASSRVGTEPDQPQHF. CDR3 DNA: TGTGCCAGCAGCCGCGTCGGGACAGAACCAGATCAGCCCCAGCATTTT.

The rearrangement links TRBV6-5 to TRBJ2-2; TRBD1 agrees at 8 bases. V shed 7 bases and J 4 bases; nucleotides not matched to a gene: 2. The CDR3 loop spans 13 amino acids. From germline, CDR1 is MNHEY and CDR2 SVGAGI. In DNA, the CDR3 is TGTGCCAGCACCGGACAGGGCACCGGGGAGCTGTTTTTT. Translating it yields CASTGQGTGELFF.

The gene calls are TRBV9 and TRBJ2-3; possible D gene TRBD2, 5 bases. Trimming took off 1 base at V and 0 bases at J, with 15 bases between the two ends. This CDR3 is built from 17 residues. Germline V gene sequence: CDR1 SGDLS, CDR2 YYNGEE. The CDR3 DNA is TGTGCCAGCAGCGTACCGGAGGAAAAGTCTAGCACAGATACGCAGTATTTT. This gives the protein CASSVPEEKSSTDTQYF.

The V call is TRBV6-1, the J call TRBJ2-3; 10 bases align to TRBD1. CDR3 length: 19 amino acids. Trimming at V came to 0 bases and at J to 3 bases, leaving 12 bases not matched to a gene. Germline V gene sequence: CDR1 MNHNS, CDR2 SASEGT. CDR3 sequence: CASSEAVLRWTGGTDTQYF. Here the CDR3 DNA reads TGTGCCAGCAGTGAAGCGGTTCTACGATGGACAGGGGGAACAGATACGCAGTATTTT.

CDR3 DNA: TGTGCCACCTCCGAAGTAGGGGCGAGGAACTATGGCTACACCTTC. Translated: CATSEVGARNYGYTF. The rearrangement joins TRBV15 to TRBJ1-2, with D tentatively TRBD1 (5 bases). The CDR3 length is 15 residues. The V end was cut by 8 bases, the J end by 2 bases, with 18 bases between. CDR1 LNHNV and CDR2 YYDKDF come from the germline V gene (reference sequence).

CDR3 coding DNA: TGTGCCAGCAGTGAAGCCGCAGGCCCGAACTATGGCTACACCTTC. Residues: CASSEAAGPNYGYTF. The rearrangement links TRBV2 to TRBJ1-2; D unresolved. Germline values: CDR1 SNHLY, CDR2 FYNNEI. The V and J ends lost 0 bases and 2 bases respectively, with 10 bases between them. This CDR3 comprises 15 residues.

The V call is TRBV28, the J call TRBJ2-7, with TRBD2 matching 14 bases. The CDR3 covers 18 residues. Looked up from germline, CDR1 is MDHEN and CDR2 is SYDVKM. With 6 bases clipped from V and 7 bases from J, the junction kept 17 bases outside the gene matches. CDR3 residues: CASSRLIGLAGGLGEQYF. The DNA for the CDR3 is TGTGCCAGCAGCCGCTTAATAGGACTAGCGGGAGGTTTGGGGGAGCAGTACTTC.

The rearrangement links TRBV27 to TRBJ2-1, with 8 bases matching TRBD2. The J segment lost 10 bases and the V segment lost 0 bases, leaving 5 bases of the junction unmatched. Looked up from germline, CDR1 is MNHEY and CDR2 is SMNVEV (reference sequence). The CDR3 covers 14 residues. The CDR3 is CASSLSGLANEQFF. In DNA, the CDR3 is TGTGCCAGCAGTTTATCTGGACTAGCAAACGAGCAGTTCTTC.

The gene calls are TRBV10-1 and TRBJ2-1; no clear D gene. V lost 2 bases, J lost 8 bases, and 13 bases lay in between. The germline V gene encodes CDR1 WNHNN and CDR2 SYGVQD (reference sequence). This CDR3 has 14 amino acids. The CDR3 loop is CASSEAMIPYEQFF. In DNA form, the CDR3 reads TGCGCCAGCAGTGAGGCTATGATCCCTTATGAGCAGTTCTTC.

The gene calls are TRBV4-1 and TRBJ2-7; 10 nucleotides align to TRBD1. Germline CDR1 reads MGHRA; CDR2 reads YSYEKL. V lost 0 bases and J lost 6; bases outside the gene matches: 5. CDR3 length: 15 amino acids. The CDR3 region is CASSQDRQGAFEQYF. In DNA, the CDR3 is TGCGCCAGCAGCCAAGATCGACAGGGGGCCTTCGAGCAGTACTTC.

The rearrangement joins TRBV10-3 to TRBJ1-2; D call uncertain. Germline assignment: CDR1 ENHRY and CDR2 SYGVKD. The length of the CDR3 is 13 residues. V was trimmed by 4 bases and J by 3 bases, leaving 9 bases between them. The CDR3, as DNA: TGTGCCATCAGTGGTGTCAGCGACTATGGCTACACCTTC. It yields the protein CAISGVSDYGYTF.

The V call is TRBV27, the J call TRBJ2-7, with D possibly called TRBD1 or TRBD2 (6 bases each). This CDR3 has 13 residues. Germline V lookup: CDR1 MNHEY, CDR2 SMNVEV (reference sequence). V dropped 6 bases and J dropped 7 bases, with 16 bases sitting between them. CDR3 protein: CASSPGGAFEQYF. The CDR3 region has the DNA TGTGCCAGCAGCCCCGGGGGCGCGTTTGAGCAGTACTTC.

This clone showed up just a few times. CDR3 residues: CASSRPSMGTNEKLFF. In DNA form, the CDR3 reads TGTGCCAGCAGCCGTCCCAGTATGGGTACTAATGAAAAACTGTTTTTT. The chain has TRBV7-9 and TRBJ1-4; no firm D call. CDR1 is SEHNR, CDR2 FQNEAQ, per germline (reference sequence). Trimming cost V 5 bases and J 2 bases, with 15 bases left between them. This CDR3 has 16 amino acids.

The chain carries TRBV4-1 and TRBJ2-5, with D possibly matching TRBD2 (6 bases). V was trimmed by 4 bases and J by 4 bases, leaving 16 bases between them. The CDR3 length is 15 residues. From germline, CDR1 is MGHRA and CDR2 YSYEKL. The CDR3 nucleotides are TGCGCCAGCAGCCTCTATAGTTCGGGAGTAGAGACCCAGTACTTC. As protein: CASSLYSSGVETQYF.

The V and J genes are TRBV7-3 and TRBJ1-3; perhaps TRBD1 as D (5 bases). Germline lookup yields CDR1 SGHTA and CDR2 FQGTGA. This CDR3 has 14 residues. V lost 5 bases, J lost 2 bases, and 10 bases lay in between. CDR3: CASSVGGTGNTIYF. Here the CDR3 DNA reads TGTGCCAGCAGCGTCGGGGGTACTGGAAACACCATATATTTT.